This TCR beta chain was identified in a study of T cells in Graves' hyperthyroidism and ophthalmopathy. The overall study: Peripheral blood was obtained at initial diagnosis, preceding any treatment.

TCR beta CDR3 sequences were amplified from RNA transcripts. The primer set for the first-round RT-PCR of the TCR CDR3 was HTBI. TCRdb itself ran the multiplex PCR reads through MiXCR, one entry per CDR3 protein. The data hold around 520,000 distinct CDR3 sequences, with roughly 25% observed a single time. Trimming removed 6 bases from V and 2 bases from J, with 8 bases in between. The germline V gene has CDR1 SQVTM and CDR2 ANQGSEA. The CDR3 is made up of 11 amino acids. The clonotype was recovered from a woman aged 30 to 39 with Graves' ophthalmopathy. The material sequenced was blood. This chain uses TRBV29-1 with TRBJ2-7; TRBD2 might be the D (5 bases). CDR3 sequence reads: CSVEGAYEQYF. The CDR3 DNA reads TGCAGCGTCGAGGGAGCCTACGAGCAGTACTTC.